Listed below are T cell receptor beta chains from one sample, sequenced in a study of circulating and synovial CD4+ cells in juvenile arthritis. Assay: immunoSEQ multiplex PCR; the TCRdb copy retains only in-frame clones and omits some. Among around 31,000 clones listed, around 95% were seen once. The sequencing input was CD4+ T cells from blood. Receptor source: a human donor with juvenile idiopathic arthritis. CDR3s include the opening cysteine and the closing phenylalanine or tryptophan. The order of the fields is J gene, clone size, D gene, V gene, CDR3 DNA, CDR3 protein. The D gene is left open where the match is weak. For some rows the clone size is stated as once, few or many, or as a class when expanded; others skip it.

j_gene: TRBJ2-3
abundance: .
d_gene: TRBD2
v_gene: TRBV11-3
CDR3nt: TGTGCCAGCAGCCCCTCGCACGGAGTGGCGGGAGGAGATACGCAGTATTTT
CDR3aa: CASSPSHGVAGGDTQYF

j_gene: TRBJ2-7
abundance: .
d_gene: .
v_gene: TRBV28
CDR3nt: TGTGCCAGCAGTTTGTATGAGCGGCAAAACGAGCAGTACTTC
CDR3aa: CASSLYERQNEQYF

j_gene: TRBJ1-5
abundance: .
d_gene: .
v_gene: TRBV7-9
CDR3nt: TGTGCCAGCAGCTCCTCCGGGGGGGGGAGCAATCAGCCCCAGCATTTT
CDR3aa: CASSSSGGGSNQPQHF

j_gene: TRBJ1-4
abundance: .
d_gene: .
v_gene: TRBV15
CDR3nt: TGTGCCACCAGCAGAGAGGCGGCCTCAGGGGCTGAAAAACTGTTTTTT
CDR3aa: CATSREAASGAEKLFF

j_gene: TRBJ2-2
abundance: .
d_gene: .
v_gene: TRBV9
CDR3nt: TGTGCCAGCAGCGGGCCGGGGAGCCCTGTCACCGGGGAGCTGTTTTTT
CDR3aa: CASSGPGSPVTGELFF

j_gene: TRBJ1-5
abundance: .
d_gene: .
v_gene: TRBV30
CDR3nt: TGTGCCTGGAGTGCGACAGAAAGCAATCAGCCCCAGCATTTT
CDR3aa: CAWSATESNQPQHF

j_gene: TRBJ2-1
abundance: .
d_gene: TRBD2
v_gene: TRBV5-4
CDR3nt: TGTGCCAGCAGCACCGAAAGGACTAGGGGTGACAATGAGCAGTTCTTC
CDR3aa: CASSTERTRGDNEQFF

j_gene: TRBJ2-7
abundance: .
d_gene: .
v_gene: TRBV10-3
CDR3nt: TGTGCCATCAGAGGTCTGACAGACTACGAGCAGTACTTC
CDR3aa: CAIRGLTDYEQYF

j_gene: TRBJ1-5
abundance: .
d_gene: .
v_gene: TRBV5-1
CDR3nt: TGCGCCAGCAGAGAGCACCCCTATAGGGGCCAAAATCAGCCCCAGCATTTT
CDR3aa: CASREHPYRGQNQPQHF

j_gene: TRBJ1-3
abundance: few
d_gene: .
v_gene: TRBV12-2
CDR3nt: TGTGCAAGTCGCTTCCCGGGGGAAAGTACCATATATTTT
CDR3aa: CASRFPGESTIYF

j_gene: TRBJ2-1
abundance: .
d_gene: TRBD2
v_gene: TRBV11-3
CDR3nt: TGTGCCAGCAGCTTAAGTGTTGGGACTAGCGGCAATGAGCAGTTCTTC
CDR3aa: CASSLSVGTSGNEQFF

j_gene: TRBJ2-3
abundance: .
d_gene: .
v_gene: TRBV19
CDR3nt: TGTGCCAGTAGTATTGGAGGGAACACAGATACGCAGTATTTT
CDR3aa: CASSIGGNTDTQYF

j_gene: TRBJ1-4
abundance: once
d_gene: .
v_gene: TRBV7-9
CDR3nt: TGTGCCAGCAGTTCCAGGACAACTAATGAAAAACTGTTTTTT
CDR3aa: CASSSRTTNEKLFF

j_gene: TRBJ1-4
abundance: .
d_gene: .
v_gene: TRBV18
CDR3nt: TGTGCCAGCTCACCTCGACAGCCCACAACTAATGAAAAACTGTTTTTT
CDR3aa: CASSPRQPTTNEKLFF

j_gene: TRBJ2-2
abundance: .
d_gene: TRBD1
v_gene: TRBV7-9
CDR3nt: TGTGCCAGCAGCTTCGACAGGGGGTATGTCGCCGGGGAGCTGTTTTTT
CDR3aa: CASSFDRGYVAGELFF

j_gene: TRBJ2-5
abundance: .
d_gene: .
v_gene: TRBV4-3
CDR3nt: TGCGCCAGCAGCCAAGATCCGGGAGAGACCCAGTACTTC
CDR3aa: CASSQDPGETQYF

j_gene: TRBJ2-5
abundance: .
d_gene: .
v_gene: TRBV7-2
CDR3nt: TGTGCCAGCAGACCAGCGATCGGAGGGACCCAGTACTTC
CDR3aa: CASRPAIGGTQYF

j_gene: TRBJ2-2
abundance: .
d_gene: .
v_gene: TRBV2
CDR3nt: TGTGCCAGCAGTACCCGTAGACTAGGCCCCACCGGGGAGCTGTTTTTT
CDR3aa: CASSTRRLGPTGELFF

j_gene: TRBJ1-1
abundance: .
d_gene: .
v_gene: TRBV4-1
CDR3nt: TGCGCCAGCAGCCAAGTGGCGACAGTGAACACTGAAGCTTTCTTT
CDR3aa: CASSQVATVNTEAFF

j_gene: TRBJ2-1
abundance: .
d_gene: TRBD2
v_gene: TRBV19
CDR3nt: TGTGCCAGTAGTATAGATTCTCCTAGCGGGAGCCAAGGCTACAATGAGCAGTTCTTC
CDR3aa: CASSIDSPSGSQGYNEQFF

j_gene: TRBJ1-3
abundance: .
d_gene: .
v_gene: TRBV7-9
CDR3nt: TGTGCCAGCAGCAGGGGCACTGGAAACATCATATATTTT
CDR3aa: CASSRGTGNIIYF

j_gene: TRBJ2-5
abundance: once
d_gene: .
v_gene: TRBV5-1
CDR3nt: TGCGCCAGCAGCTTGGCTCCGAGGGAGACCCAGTACTTC
CDR3aa: CASSLAPRETQYF

j_gene: TRBJ2-1
abundance: .
d_gene: .
v_gene: TRBV11-2
CDR3nt: TGTGCCAGCAGCTCCACGAGAACCTACAATGAGCAGTTCTTC
CDR3aa: CASSSTRTYNEQFF

j_gene: TRBJ1-1
abundance: .
d_gene: .
v_gene: TRBV11-3
CDR3nt: TGTGCCAGCAGCTTAGAAGCGGGCCCGAACACTGAAGCTTTCTTT
CDR3aa: CASSLEAGPNTEAFF

j_gene: TRBJ2-3
abundance: .
d_gene: TRBD1
v_gene: TRBV5-1
CDR3nt: TGCGCCAGCAGCCCAACCGGGGGACAGGTCACAGATACGCAGTATTTT
CDR3aa: CASSPTGGQVTDTQYF

j_gene: TRBJ1-5
abundance: .
d_gene: TRBD1
v_gene: TRBV6-1
CDR3nt: TGTGCCAGCATCAAGACAGGGATGAATCAGCCCCAGCATTTT
CDR3aa: CASIKTGMNQPQHF

j_gene: TRBJ2-7
abundance: .
d_gene: TRBD1
v_gene: TRBV29-1
CDR3nt: TGCAGCGCCGAGGGGGGACAGGGGTTTTACGAGCAGTACTTC
CDR3aa: CSAEGGQGFYEQYF

j_gene: TRBJ2-2
abundance: .
d_gene: TRBD1
v_gene: TRBV7-9
CDR3nt: TGTGCCAGCAGCTCACCCCGGGACAGGGGGTTCAACGGGGAGCTGTTTTTT
CDR3aa: CASSSPRDRGFNGELFF

j_gene: TRBJ1-1
abundance: .
d_gene: .
v_gene: TRBV2
CDR3nt: TGTGCCAGCACAAGGGGCCCCGGACAGAACACTGAAGCTTTCTTT
CDR3aa: CASTRGPGQNTEAFF

j_gene: TRBJ1-2
abundance: .
d_gene: TRBD1
v_gene: TRBV7-8
CDR3nt: TGTGCCAGCAGCTTATCTCCCCCAGGGGGCGCTGGCTACACCTTC
CDR3aa: CASSLSPPGGAGYTF

j_gene: TRBJ2-7
abundance: few
d_gene: .
v_gene: TRBV28
CDR3nt: TGTGCCAGCAGTTTCCGCGAGCAGTACTTC
CDR3aa: CASSFREQYF

j_gene: TRBJ2-2
abundance: .
d_gene: TRBD1
v_gene: TRBV5-1
CDR3nt: TGCGCCAGCCTACCGACAGGGGGCAGCACCGGGGAGCTGTTTTTT
CDR3aa: CASLPTGGSTGELFF

j_gene: TRBJ2-5
abundance: once
d_gene: TRBD1
v_gene: TRBV29-1
CDR3nt: TGCAGCGCCCCGGACGGGACAGGGCAGGAGACCCAGTACTTC
CDR3aa: CSAPDGTGQETQYF